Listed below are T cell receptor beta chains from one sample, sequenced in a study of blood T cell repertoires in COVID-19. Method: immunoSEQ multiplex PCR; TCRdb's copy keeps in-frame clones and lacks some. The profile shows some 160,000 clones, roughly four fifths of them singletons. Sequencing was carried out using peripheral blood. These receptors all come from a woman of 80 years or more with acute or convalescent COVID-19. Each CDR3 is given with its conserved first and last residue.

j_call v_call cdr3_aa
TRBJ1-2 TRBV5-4 CASSLKGARGYTF
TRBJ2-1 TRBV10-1 CASSESVSGQSPYNEQFF
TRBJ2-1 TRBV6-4 CASSGRAGEGEQFF
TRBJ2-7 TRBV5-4 CASSSGQQKQYF
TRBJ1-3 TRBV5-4 CASGYRGRGNTIYF
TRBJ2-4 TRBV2 CASSVPGAKNIQYF
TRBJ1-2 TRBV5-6 CASSLPAMEGYTF
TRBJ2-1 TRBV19 CASSIGGTSGNDEQFF
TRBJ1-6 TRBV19 CASTPSSSYNSPLHF
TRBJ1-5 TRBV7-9 CASSPGDRANQPQHF
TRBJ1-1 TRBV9 CASSVWGSSTEAFF
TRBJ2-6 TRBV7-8 CASSLVGGLGGANVLTF
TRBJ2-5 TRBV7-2 CASGSQGGARETQYF
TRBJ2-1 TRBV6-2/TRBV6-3 CASSYSLTGGYNEQFF
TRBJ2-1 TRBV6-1 CASSERLAGTRGFF
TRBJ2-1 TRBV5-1 CASSLLAGHNEQFF
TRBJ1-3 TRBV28 CASSLRGGPHTIYF
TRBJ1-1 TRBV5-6 CASSLATGGLWDTEAFF
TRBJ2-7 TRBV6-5 CASNRDRAYEQYF
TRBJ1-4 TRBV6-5 CASSGTGEEKLFF
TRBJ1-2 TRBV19 CASIPGEGEGYGYTF
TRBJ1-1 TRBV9 CASSVEGQNTEAFF
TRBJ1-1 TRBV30 CAWSAITGATTEAFF
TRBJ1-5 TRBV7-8 CASSGDISNQPQHF
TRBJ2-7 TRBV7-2 CASSYGSGYEQYF
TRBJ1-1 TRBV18 CASSPPDRTEAFF